This TCR beta chain comes out of a study of blood T cell repertoires in COVID-19. As for the study in general: From the United States, Italy and Spain came samples of acute and convalescent COVID-19. PBMCs, B-cell-depleted T cells, or T cells were the source of the cDNA or gDNA that made up the material.

In this sample, this clone turned up a few times. As processed by the authors: From reference gene primer amplification, estimates of nucleated cell counts were derived. The method was immunoSEQ multiplex PCR; TCRdb's version includes in-frame clones alone and lacks a portion of them. V and J calls and clone size follow that table, whereas D and trimming were derived from the DNA. The sample contains 120,000 to 150,000 clones, around 86% of which appear only once. The germline V gene has CDR1 SGHTA and CDR2 FQGTGA. The CDR3 loop spans 16 amino acids. The V end lost 3 bases, the J end lost 0 bases, and 11 bases lay between the germline ends.

The sequenced sample consisted of peripheral blood. This chain joins TRBV7-3 and TRBJ1-4, with a tentative D call TRBD1 (5 bases). This receptor was taken from an elderly man with acute or convalescent COVID-19. Here the CDR3 DNA reads TGTGCCAGCAGCTTGGACACCAAAGCAACTAATGAAAAACTGTTTTTT. Translating it yields CASSLDTKATNEKLFF.